This T cell receptor beta chain was documented in a study of cytomegalovirus exposure and HLA in healthy donors. A word on this clone: Its antigen is not known.

There are 13 residues in the CDR3. Germline V gene sequence: CDR1 MRHNA, CDR2 SNTAGT. Trimming cost V 0 bases and J 8 bases; bases outside gene matches: 0. Study results and limitations: The study had only CMV serostatus as immune exposure information. In a later analysis, HLA-associated beta chains showed higher expansion and lower generation probabilities than comparable chains. Several of the most significant clusters appeared, in a later analysis, to be linked to common viral pathogens. The authors enumerated over 150 TCR beta chains as linked to cytomegalovirus.

It was with 60 Vbeta and 13 Jbeta primers that the PCR ran. The assay was immunoSEQ multiplex PCR, and TCRdb's table has in-frame clones only and misses some. Found here are 55,000 or so clones, roughly four fifths of them singletons; the top ten hold roughly 1.4%. The sequence derives from a man aged 30 to 45 in good health and CMV-seronegative. The sample consisted of PBMCs. The rearrangement joins TRBV6-4 to TRBJ1-2; TRBD1 agrees at 10 bases. The CDR3: CASSDSTGGGYTF. The CDR3 DNA is TGTGCCAGCAGTGACTCGACAGGGGGCGGCTACACCTTC.